These 2 T cell receptor beta chains came from one sample sequenced in a study of blood T cell repertoires in COVID-19. Here immunoSEQ multiplex PCR was the method, and the copy in TCRdb shows in-frame clones only, minus some. The data show a few hundred thousand clones, roughly 90% seen once. The sample consisted of PBMCs or T cells enriched from blood (not recorded which). Receptors originate from a woman in her forties who had been exposed to COVID-19.

The CDR3 sequence is CASSIKRQGNQPQHF. The CDR3 DNA reads TGTGCCAGTAGTATAAAAAGACAGGGTAATCAGCCCCAGCATTTT. The chain uses TRBV19 and TRBJ1-5; 7 bases fit TRBD1. CDR1 LNHDA and CDR2 SQIVND come from the germline V gene (reference sequence). The CDR3 length is 15 residues. After removal of 2 bases from V and 4 bases from J, the junction contained 5 bases not matched to a gene.

The J gene is TRBJ1-6, the V gene TRBV12-3 or TRBV12-4; 7 bases line up with TRBD1. J lost 9 bases, V lost 5 bases, and 4 bases had no gene match. The CDR3 loop spans 13 amino acids. The CDR3 reads CASSLGQVSPLHF. The CDR3 DNA is TGTGCCAGCAGTCTAGGACAGGTTTCACCCCTCCACTTT.